The present entry profiles one T cell receptor beta chain with its context. The source of the sample is a study of identical twins. Healthy Caucasians supplied all donations. TCRdb passed the 5' RACE reads through MiXCR, listing each CDR3 protein once. The data show hundreds of thousands of distinct CDR3 sequences, less than 10% seen once. This CDR3 spans 15 amino acids. Trimming cost V 0 bases and J 3 bases, with 12 bases left between them. Germline V gives CDR1 MNHEY, CDR2 SMNVEV (reference sequence). This sequence originates from a woman younger than 30 in good health. The sequenced material came from memory (CD45RO+) T cells sorted from blood. The genes are TRBV27 and TRBJ2-7; TRBD2 is a possible D gene (5 bases). CDR3 amino acids: CASSLSPGGGYEQYF. The CDR3 DNA sequence: TGTGCCAGCAGTTTATCCCCTGGAGGCGGCTACGAGCAGTACTTC.